This TCR beta chain was recovered during a study of shared clonotypes between healthy human individuals. An assay was performed, and its level was deep. Method: immunoSEQ multiplex PCR; TCRdb's copy keeps in-frame clones and lacks some. The profile covers roughly 2 million clones, with 85% to 95% appearing a single time and roughly 0.13% taken by the ten largest. The CDR3 is 16 amino acids. Trimming removed 3 bases from V and 5 bases from J; junction bases left unmatched: 8. Germline lookup yields CDR1 SGHVS and CDR2 FQNEAQ. On this clone: The antigen is not known.

Points from the study as a whole: What naive subsets generally showed was a larger estimated richness than memory subsets showed. Among donors, sharing of clonotypes was expected to be affected by sequencing depth.

The clonotype originates from a man younger than 35 in good health. This rearrangement joins TRBV7-8 to TRBJ2-5; 11 bases fit TRBD2. Sequencing was performed on naive CD4+ T cells sorted from blood. This sample's subset: CD45RA+ positively selected. The CDR3 sequence is CASSFRLAGTGETQYF. The CDR3, as DNA: TGTGCCAGCAGCTTCCGACTAGCGGGGACCGGGGAGACCCAGTACTTC. Full variable domain (remainder filled in from reference TRBV7-8 and TRBJ2-5): GAGVSQSPRYKVAKRGQDVALRCDPISGHVSLFWYQQALGQGPEFLTYFQNEAQLDKSGLPSDRFFAERPEGSVSTLKIQRTQQEDSAVYLCASSFRLAGTGETQYFGPGTRLLVL.